A single sample gave rise to the 9 T cell receptor beta chains below, sequenced in a study of CD8 T cells in Susac syndrome. The RNA input was roughly 0.5 to 1 ug, and it was reverse transcribed with random hexamers. TCRdb fed the immunoSEQ multiplex PCR reads into MiXCR, producing one record per CDR3 protein. This sample has around 150,000 distinct CDR3 sequences; approximately 95% occur once, and the top ten carry more than 0.15%. Sequences were obtained from CD8+ T cells from PBMCs. Receptor source: a human donor with Susac syndrome.

The chain is built from TRBV15 and TRBJ2-3, with 12 bases aligning to TRBD1. There are 16 residues in the CDR3. V lost 5 bases to trimming and J lost 2 bases; unmatched junction nucleotides: 5. Germline V gene lookup returns CDR1 LNHNV and CDR2 YYDKDF (reference sequence). CDR3 DNA: TGTGCCACCAGCGGCCGGGACAGGGGGCCCACAGATACGCAGTATTTT. Protein sequence: CATSGRDRGPTDTQYF.

This rearrangement joins TRBV30 to TRBJ1-1; D gene uncertain. V dropped 2 bases and J dropped 5 bases, with 15 bases sitting between them. Germline CDR1 is GTSNPN and CDR2 is SVGIG (reference sequence). CDR3 size: 14 residues. This chain's CDR3 is CAWSPVRWETEAFF. CDR3 coding DNA: TGTGCCTGGAGTCCGGTGAGATGGGAGACTGAAGCTTTCTTT.

J is TRBJ1-2 and V is TRBV19; D gene uncertain. Germline lookup yields CDR1 LNHDA and CDR2 SQIVND (reference sequence). Between the trimmed V and J ends, which lost 7 bases and 7 bases, there was a span of 13 bases. This CDR3 contains 12 residues. CDR3 bases: TGTGCCAGTAAAGAAATCAGTAGTGGCTACACCTTC. This translates into CASKEISSGYTF.

The V gene is TRBV24-1, the J gene TRBJ2-5; 12 bases align to TRBD1. The CDR3 is 16 amino acids. Germline CDR1 KGHDR, CDR2 SFDVKD. The V segment lost 4 bases and the J segment 4 bases; nucleotides outside the gene matches: 6. DNA for the CDR3: TGTGCCACCAGTGACCGGGACAGGGGGCGGATAGAGACCCAGTACTTC. Residues: CATSDRDRGRIETQYF.

The chain uses TRBV15 and TRBJ2-2, with 10 bases lining up with TRBD2. CDR1 and CDR2 (germline): LNHNV, YYDKDF (reference sequence). With V trimmed by 2 bases and J by 4 bases, 13 bases remained unmatched. CDR3 size: 19 residues. The CDR3 DNA follows: TGTGCCACCAGCAGAATGACTAGCGGGCCGACGATGGGCACCGGGGAGCTGTTTTTT. It is translated as CATSRMTSGPTMGTGELFF. Full variable domain (outside the CDR3, taken from reference TRBV15 and TRBJ2-2): DAMVIQNPRYQVTQFGKPVTLSCSQTLNHNVMYWYQQKSSQAPKLLFHYYDKDFNNEADTPDNFQSRRPNTSFCFLDIRSPGLGDTAMYLCATSRMTSGPTMGTGELFFGEGSRLTVL.

This chain uses TRBV7-9 with TRBJ2-5, with 10 positions matching TRBD2. Germline trimming cut 5 bases from V and 5 bases from J; bases unmatched to any gene: 8. The CDR3 has 15 amino acids. CDR1 and CDR2 (germline): SEHNR, FQNEAQ (reference sequence). For the CDR3, the DNA is TGTGCCAGCAGCCCCCCAGTTAGCGGGAGGGAGACCCAGTACTTC. As protein: CASSPPVSGRETQYF.

The V call is TRBV30, the J call TRBJ2-7; the D is unclear. The V end lost 3 bases, the J end lost 5 bases, and 20 bases lay between the germline ends. The CDR3 runs 15 residues. Germline V gene lookup returns CDR1 GTSNPN and CDR2 SVGIG (reference sequence). The CDR3 loop reads CAWREALVGSHEQYF. CDR3 sequence (DNA): TGTGCCTGGAGAGAGGCTTTGGTGGGCTCTCACGAGCAGTACTTC. Complete variable domain (other parts from reference TRBV30 and TRBJ2-7): SQTIHQWPATLVQPVGSPLSLECTVEGTSNPNLYWYRQAAGRGLQLLFYSVGIGQISSEVPQNLSASRPQDRQFILSSKKLLLSDSGFYLCAWREALVGSHEQYFGPGTRLTVT.

The chain links TRBV12-3 or TRBV12-4 to TRBJ1-1; possible D gene TRBD1, 5 bases. V lost 3 bases and J 8 bases, leaving 10 bases between the germline ends. This CDR3 region has 12 residues. CDR3 nucleotides: TGTGCCAGCAGTTTCGGGGCAGAGGAAGCTTTCTTT. This sequence encodes CASSFGAEEAFF.

The gene calls are TRBV11-3 and TRBJ2-1; TRBD1 might be the D (7 bases). Germline CDR1 SGHNT, CDR2 YENEEA. V shed 3 bases and J shed 7 bases, with 19 bases lying between them. The CDR3 extends over 16 amino acids. CDR3 region: CASSLDRMLGGNEQFF. CDR3 bases: TGTGCCAGCAGCTTGGACAGGATGTTAGGGGGGAATGAGCAGTTCTTC.